This T cell receptor (beta chain) was profiled in a study of shared clonotypes between healthy human individuals. Trimming shortened V by 6 bases and J by 3 bases, and 6 bases separated the two germline ends. The CDR3 is 11 amino acids. Germline V gives CDR1 LNHDA, CDR2 SQIVND (reference sequence). TCRdb's copy holds only in-frame clones and misses some; the assay was immunoSEQ multiplex PCR. Found here are about 2.4 million clones, over 85% of them singletons; the top ten hold about 0.39%. Sequencing was carried out using naive CD4+ T cells from PBMCs. Subset specified: CD45RA+ positively selected. The source is a young man in good health. Some clones in this sample may be carry-over from other donors' samples. The chain is built from TRBV19 and TRBJ2-7; the D is unclear. The CDR3 sequence is CASRVGYEQYF. The CDR3 bases are TGTGCCAGTAGGGTTGGCTACGAGCAGTACTTC.